The present T cell receptor (beta chain) was sequenced within a study of CD8 T cells in Susac syndrome. Whole-study results and caveats: The study's TCR sequencing and HLA analysis drew on a certain number of individuals. That number was acknowledged as relatively small.

Random hexamers served to reverse transcribe roughly 0.5 to 1 ug RNA. Each CDR3 protein is one row after TCRdb ran MiXCR on the immunoSEQ multiplex PCR reads. The table shows some 200,000 distinct CDR3 sequences, with around nine tenths occurring only once. Comment on this clonotype: Antigen specificity is unknown.

CD8+ and CD4+ T cells circulating in blood were sequenced for TCR beta. The receptor's source is a human donor with multiple sclerosis. Sequencing used CD8+ T cells from PBMCs.

CDR3 sequence reads: CASTKDRGHYGYTF. CDR3 in DNA: TGTGCCAGCACCAAGGACAGGGGGCATTATGGCTACACCTTC. This rearrangement joins TRBV21-1 to TRBJ1-2; the D call TRBD1 from the table was never checked on the DNA. TRBV21-1 is recorded as a pseudogene. This CDR3 has 14 residues.